This T cell receptor (beta chain) was documented in a study of shared clonotypes between healthy human individuals. This CDR3 is built from 14 residues. Germline CDR1 and CDR2: SSHAT and FNYEAQ (reference sequence). V was shortened by 5 bases and J by 3 bases, with 13 bases between the two germline ends. Whole-study findings and limits: Few donors limited the genetic and exposure-history diversity represented.

On this clone: The antigen is not known.

Sequencing was performed with immunoSEQ multiplex PCR; in TCRdb, only in-frame clones are kept and a portion is missing. This sample yields over a million clones, of which over 95% are seen a single time; approximately 1.1% belongs to the top ten. The sequencing input was naive CD4+ T cells sorted from blood. The subset denotes: CD45RA+ positively selected. The V and J genes are TRBV7-7 and TRBJ2-5; D is uncertain. The source of this sequence is a man aged 25-45 years in good health. The CDR3 protein is CASSQTGYEETQYF. CDR3 nucleotides: TGTGCCAGCAGCCAGACCGGATACGAAGAGACCCAGTACTTC.